The clone carrying this T cell receptor beta chain was detected ten times or more. This specimen belongs to a study of regulatory T cells in long-lasting Graves disease. The ends were cut back, 1 base at V and 3 bases at J, with 24 bases in the middle. The CDR3 runs 19 residues. The germline V gene has CDR1 SNHLY and CDR2 FYNNEI. The TCR beta library used iRepertoire HTBI primers with Arm-PCR amplification of CDR3. One entry per CDR3 protein, called by TCRdb with MiXCR from the multiplex PCR reads. The profile covers roughly 610,000 distinct CDR3 sequences, with about 16% appearing a single time and 12% taken by the ten largest. The time point denotes: newly diagnosed GD, antithyroid drugs for less than 3 months. Following extraction of RNA from PBMCs, that RNA was used to make the TCR library. Another study also made use of these data, one on T cells in Graves' hyperthyroidism and ophthalmopathy. According to that study: Clinicians diagnosed patients from clinical symptoms, serum thyroxine and TRAb, thyroid ultrasound and orbital computed tomography. An initial round of RT-PCR targeting the TCR CDR3 relied on the HTBI primer set.

This clonotype was sampled from a young man with Graves disease. This specimen was peripheral blood mononuclear cells (PBMCs), taken at new diagnosis, from a patient treated with antithyroid drugs. This chain uses TRBV2 with TRBJ1-1; tentatively, D is TRBD1 (5 bases). The CDR3 DNA reads TGTGCCAGCAGTGAAGGGGGGGGGGTAAAGGGAGTATCGTACACTGAAGCTTTCTTT. Translating gives CASSEGGGVKGVSYTEAFF.